The clone carrying this T cell receptor beta chain was seen once. V lost 2 bases, J lost 0 bases, and 7 bases lay in between. The CDR3 totals 14 residues. This record comes from a study of CD8 T cells in Susac syndrome. Random hexamers served to reverse transcribe about 0.45 to 1 ug RNA. Each CDR3 protein gets one entry after TCRdb re-called the immunoSEQ multiplex PCR reads with MiXCR. Found here are about 190,000 distinct CDR3 sequences, roughly 92% of them singletons; the top ten hold around 0.1%. This sequence originates from a human donor in good health. This chain uses TRBV12-3 or TRBV12-4 with TRBJ1-1; D is ambiguous. Sequencing was done on a sample of CD4+ T cells from PBMCs. The CDR3 bases are TGTGCCAGCAGTTTAAGTCCGGTGAACACTGAAGCTTTCTTT. It codes for CASSLSPVNTEAFF.